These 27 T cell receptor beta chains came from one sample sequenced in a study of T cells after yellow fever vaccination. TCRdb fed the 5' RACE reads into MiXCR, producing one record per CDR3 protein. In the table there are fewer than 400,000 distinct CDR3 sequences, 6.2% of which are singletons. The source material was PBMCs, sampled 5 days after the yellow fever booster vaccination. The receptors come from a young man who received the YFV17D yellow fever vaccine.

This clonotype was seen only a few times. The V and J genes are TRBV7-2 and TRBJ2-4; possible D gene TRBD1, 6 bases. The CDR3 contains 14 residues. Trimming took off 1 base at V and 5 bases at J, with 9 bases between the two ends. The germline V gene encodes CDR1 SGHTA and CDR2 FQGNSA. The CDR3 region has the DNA TGTGCCAGCAGCTTAGTAACAGGGCAAAACATTCAGTACTTC. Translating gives CASSLVTGQNIQYF.

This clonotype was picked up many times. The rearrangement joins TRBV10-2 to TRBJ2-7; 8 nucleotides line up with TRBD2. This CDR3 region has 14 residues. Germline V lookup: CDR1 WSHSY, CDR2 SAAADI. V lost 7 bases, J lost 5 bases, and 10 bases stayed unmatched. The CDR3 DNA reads TGCGCCAGCACCTCGACTAGCGATCTTGACGAGCAGTACTTC. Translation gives CASTSTSDLDEQYF.

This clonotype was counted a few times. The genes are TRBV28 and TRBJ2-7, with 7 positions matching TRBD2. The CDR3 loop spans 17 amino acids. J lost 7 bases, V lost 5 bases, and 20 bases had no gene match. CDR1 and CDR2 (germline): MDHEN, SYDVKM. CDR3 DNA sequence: TGTGCCAGCAGTCAACCTGGAGGAGCTAGGTGGGAGGGGGAGCAGTACTTC. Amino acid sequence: CASSQPGGARWEGEQYF.

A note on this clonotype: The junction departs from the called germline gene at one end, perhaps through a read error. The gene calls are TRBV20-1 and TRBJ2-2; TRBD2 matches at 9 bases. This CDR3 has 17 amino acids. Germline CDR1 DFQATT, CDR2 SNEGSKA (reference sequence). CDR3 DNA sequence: TGCTGTGCTAGTGGGGAAGCGGGAGGTACAAACACCGGGGAGCTGTTTTTT. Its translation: CCASGEAGGTNTGELFF.

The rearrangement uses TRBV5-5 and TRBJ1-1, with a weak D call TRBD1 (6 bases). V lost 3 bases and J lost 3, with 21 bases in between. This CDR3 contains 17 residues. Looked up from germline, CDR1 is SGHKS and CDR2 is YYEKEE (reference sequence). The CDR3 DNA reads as TGTGCCAGCAGCTCCCGCCCACAGGGTCGGGGCTACACTGAAGCTTTCTTT. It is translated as CASSSRPQGRGYTEAFF.

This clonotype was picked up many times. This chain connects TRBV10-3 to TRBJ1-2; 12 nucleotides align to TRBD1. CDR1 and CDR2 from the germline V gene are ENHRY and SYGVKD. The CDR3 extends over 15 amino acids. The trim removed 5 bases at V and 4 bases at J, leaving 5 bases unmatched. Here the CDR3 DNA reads TGTGCCATCAGTTATGAGGGACAGGGGGCCTATGGCTACACCTTC. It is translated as CAISYEGQGAYGYTF.

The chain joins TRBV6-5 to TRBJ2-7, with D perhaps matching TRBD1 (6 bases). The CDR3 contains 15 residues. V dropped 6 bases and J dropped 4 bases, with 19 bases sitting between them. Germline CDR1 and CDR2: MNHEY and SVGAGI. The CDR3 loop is CASSFSTGTLYEQYF. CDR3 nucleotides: TGTGCCAGCAGCTTCTCTACCGGGACACTGTACGAGCAGTACTTC.

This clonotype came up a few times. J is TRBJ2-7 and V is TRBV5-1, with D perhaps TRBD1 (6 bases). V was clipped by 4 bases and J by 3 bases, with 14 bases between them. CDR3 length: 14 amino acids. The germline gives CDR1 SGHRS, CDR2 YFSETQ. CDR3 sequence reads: CASSHTGTIYEQYF. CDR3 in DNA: TGCGCCAGCAGCCACACCGGGACAATCTACGAGCAGTACTTC.

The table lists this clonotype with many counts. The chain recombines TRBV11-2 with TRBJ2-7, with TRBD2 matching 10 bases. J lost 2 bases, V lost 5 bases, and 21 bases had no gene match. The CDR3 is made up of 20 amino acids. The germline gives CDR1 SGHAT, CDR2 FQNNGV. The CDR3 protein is CASSKNAGALAGAGTYEQYF. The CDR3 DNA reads TGTGCCAGCAGCAAAAATGCGGGGGCCCTAGCGGGAGCTGGGACCTACGAGCAGTACTTC.

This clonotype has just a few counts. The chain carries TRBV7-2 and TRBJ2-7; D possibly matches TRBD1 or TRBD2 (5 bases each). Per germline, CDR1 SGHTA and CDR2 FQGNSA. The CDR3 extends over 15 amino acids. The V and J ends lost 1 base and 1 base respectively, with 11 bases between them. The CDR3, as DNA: TGTGCCAGCAGCTTAGTTGGGGGAGAGTCCTACGAGCAGTACTTC. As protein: CASSLVGGESYEQYF.

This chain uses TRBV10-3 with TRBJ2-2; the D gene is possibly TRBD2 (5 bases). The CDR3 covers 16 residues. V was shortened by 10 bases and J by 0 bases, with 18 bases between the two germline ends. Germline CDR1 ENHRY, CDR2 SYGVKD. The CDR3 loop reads CATGVLDTANTGELFF. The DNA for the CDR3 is TGTGCCACCGGGGTCCTTGATACGGCGAACACCGGGGAGCTGTTTTTT.

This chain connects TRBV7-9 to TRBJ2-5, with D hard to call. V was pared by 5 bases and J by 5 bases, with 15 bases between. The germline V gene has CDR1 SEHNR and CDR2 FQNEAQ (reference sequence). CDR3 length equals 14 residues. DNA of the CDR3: TGTGCCAGCAGCGGACCAACCCGTGGGGAGACCCAGTACTTC. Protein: CASSGPTRGETQYF.

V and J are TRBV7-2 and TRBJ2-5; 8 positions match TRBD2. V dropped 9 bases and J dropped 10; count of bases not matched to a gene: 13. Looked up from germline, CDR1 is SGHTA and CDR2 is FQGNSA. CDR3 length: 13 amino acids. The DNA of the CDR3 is TGTGCCAGTTCGGGGGGGGAGGCGCGCGGCCAGTACTTC. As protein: CASSGGEARGQYF.

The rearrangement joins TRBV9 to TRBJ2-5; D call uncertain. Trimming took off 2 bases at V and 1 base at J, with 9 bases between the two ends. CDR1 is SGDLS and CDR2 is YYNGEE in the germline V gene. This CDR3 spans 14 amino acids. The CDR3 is CASSVSGGQETQYF. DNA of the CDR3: TGTGCCAGCAGCGTTTCGGGCGGCCAAGAGACCCAGTACTTC.

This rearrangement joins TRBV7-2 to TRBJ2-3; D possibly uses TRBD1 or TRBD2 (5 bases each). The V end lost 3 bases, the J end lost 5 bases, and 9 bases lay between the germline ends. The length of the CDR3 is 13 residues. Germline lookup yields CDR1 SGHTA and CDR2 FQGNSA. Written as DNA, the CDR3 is TGTGCCAGCAGCTTCTCTGGGGGAGATACGCAGTATTTT. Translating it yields CASSFSGGDTQYF. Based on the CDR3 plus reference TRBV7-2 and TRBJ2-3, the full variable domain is GAGVSQSPSNKVTEKGKDVELRCDPISGHTALYWYRQSLGQGLEFLIYFQGNSAPDKSGLPSDRFSAERTGGSVSTLTIQRTQQEDSAVYLCASSFSGGDTQYFGPGTRLTVL.

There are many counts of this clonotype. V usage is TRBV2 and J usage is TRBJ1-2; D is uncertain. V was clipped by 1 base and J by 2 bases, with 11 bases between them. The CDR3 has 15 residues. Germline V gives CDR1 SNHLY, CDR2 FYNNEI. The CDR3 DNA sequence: TGTGCCAGCAGTGAAGGGTCCCCATCAAACTATGGCTACACCTTC. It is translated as CASSEGSPSNYGYTF.

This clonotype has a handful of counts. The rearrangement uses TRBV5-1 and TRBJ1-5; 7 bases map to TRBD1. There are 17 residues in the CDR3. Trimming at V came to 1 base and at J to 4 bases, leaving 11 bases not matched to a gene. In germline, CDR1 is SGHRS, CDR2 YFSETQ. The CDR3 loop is CASSLSETGRSNQPQHF. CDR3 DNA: TGCGCCAGCAGCTTGTCCGAGACAGGGAGGTCTAATCAGCCCCAGCATTTT. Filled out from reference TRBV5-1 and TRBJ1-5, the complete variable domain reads KAGVTQTPRYLIKTRGQQVTLSCSPISGHRSVSWYQQTPGQGLQFLFEYFSETQRNKGNFPGRFSGRQFSNSRSEMNVSTLELGDSALYLCASSLSETGRSNQPQHFGDGTRLSIL.

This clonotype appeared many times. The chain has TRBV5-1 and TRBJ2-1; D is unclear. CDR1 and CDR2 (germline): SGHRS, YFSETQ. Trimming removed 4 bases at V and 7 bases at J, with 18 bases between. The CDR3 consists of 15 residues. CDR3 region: CASSAPTRLENEQFF. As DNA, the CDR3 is TGCGCCAGCAGCGCCCCGACGCGGCTGGAGAATGAGCAGTTCTTC.

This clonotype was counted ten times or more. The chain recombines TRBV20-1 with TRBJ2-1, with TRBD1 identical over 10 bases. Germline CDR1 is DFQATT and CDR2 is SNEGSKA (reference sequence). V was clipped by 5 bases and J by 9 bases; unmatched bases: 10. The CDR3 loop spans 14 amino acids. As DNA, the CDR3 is TGCAGTGCTGTGACAGGGGGCAAAACGAGTGAGCAGTTCTTC. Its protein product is CSAVTGGKTSEQFF.

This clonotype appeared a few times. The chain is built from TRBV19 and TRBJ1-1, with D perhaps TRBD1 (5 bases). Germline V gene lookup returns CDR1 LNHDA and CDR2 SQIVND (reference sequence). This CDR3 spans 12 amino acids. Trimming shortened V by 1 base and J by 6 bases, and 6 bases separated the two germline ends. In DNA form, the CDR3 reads TGTGCCAGTAGTATAGTAGGGGCTGAAGCTTTCTTT. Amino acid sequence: CASSIVGAEAFF. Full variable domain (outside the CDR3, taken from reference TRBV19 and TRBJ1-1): DGGITQSPKYLFRKEGQNVTLSCEQNLNHDAMYWYRQDPGQGLRLIYYSQIVNDFQKGDIAEGYSVSREKKESFPLTVTSAQKNPTAFYLCASSIVGAEAFFGQGTRLTVV.

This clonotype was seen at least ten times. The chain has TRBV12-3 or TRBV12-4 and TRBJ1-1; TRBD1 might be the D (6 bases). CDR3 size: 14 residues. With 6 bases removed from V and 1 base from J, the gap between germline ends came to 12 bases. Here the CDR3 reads CASSHRGGNTEAFF. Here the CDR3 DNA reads TGTGCCAGCAGCCACCGAGGGGGGAACACTGAAGCTTTCTTT.

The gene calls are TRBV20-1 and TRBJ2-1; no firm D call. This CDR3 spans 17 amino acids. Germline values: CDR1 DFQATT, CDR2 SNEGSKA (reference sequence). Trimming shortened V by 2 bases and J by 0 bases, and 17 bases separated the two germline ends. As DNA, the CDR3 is TGCAGTGCTAGATCAAAGACTCTACCTCTCTCCTACAATGAGCAGTTCTTC. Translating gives CSARSKTLPLSYNEQFF.

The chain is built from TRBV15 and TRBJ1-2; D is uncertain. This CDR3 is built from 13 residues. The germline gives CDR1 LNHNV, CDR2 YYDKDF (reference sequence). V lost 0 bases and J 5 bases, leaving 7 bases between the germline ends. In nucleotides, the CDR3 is TGTGCCACCAGCAGAGATCTTACGTATGGCTACACCTTC. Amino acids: CATSRDLTYGYTF.

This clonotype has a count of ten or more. The CDR3 DNA sequence: TGCAGTGCCACGTTTCCTAGCGGGAGATACGAGCAGTACTTC. Its translation: CSATFPSGRYEQYF. The chain has TRBV20-1 and TRBJ2-7, with 10 bases aligning to TRBD2. Germline assignment: CDR1 DFQATT and CDR2 SNEGSKA (reference sequence). Trimming removed 6 bases from V and 4 bases from J; junction bases left unmatched: 9. The CDR3 has 14 residues.

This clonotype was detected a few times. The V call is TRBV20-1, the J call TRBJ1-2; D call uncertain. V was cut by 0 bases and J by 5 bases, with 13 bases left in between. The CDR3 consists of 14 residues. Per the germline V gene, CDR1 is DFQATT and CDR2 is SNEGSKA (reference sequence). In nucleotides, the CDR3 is TGCAGTGCTAGAGATCAAACTTTAAAATATGGCTACACCTTC. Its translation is CSARDQTLKYGYTF.

CDR3 residues: CASNLRGPGELFF. The CDR3 nucleotides read TGTGCCAGCAACCTCAGGGGGCCCGGGGAGCTGTTTTTT. The chain is built from TRBV27 and TRBJ2-2; TRBD1 matches at 8 bases. This CDR3 has 13 residues. With 7 bases clipped from V and 6 bases from J, the junction kept 4 bases outside the gene matches. The germline V gene has CDR1 MNHEY and CDR2 SMNVEV (reference sequence).

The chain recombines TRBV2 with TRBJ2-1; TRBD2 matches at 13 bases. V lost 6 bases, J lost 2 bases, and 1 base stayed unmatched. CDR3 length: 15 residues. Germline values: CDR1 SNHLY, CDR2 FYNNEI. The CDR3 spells CASRGLAGPYNEQFF. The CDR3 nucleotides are TGTGCCAGCAGGGGACTAGCGGGACCCTACAATGAGCAGTTCTTC. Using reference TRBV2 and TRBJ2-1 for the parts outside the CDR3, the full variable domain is EPEVTQTPSHQVTQMGQEVILRCVPISNHLYFYWYRQILGQKVEFLVSFYNNEISEKSEIFDDQFSVERPDGSNFTLKIRSTKLEDSAMYFCASRGLAGPYNEQFFGPGTRLTVL.